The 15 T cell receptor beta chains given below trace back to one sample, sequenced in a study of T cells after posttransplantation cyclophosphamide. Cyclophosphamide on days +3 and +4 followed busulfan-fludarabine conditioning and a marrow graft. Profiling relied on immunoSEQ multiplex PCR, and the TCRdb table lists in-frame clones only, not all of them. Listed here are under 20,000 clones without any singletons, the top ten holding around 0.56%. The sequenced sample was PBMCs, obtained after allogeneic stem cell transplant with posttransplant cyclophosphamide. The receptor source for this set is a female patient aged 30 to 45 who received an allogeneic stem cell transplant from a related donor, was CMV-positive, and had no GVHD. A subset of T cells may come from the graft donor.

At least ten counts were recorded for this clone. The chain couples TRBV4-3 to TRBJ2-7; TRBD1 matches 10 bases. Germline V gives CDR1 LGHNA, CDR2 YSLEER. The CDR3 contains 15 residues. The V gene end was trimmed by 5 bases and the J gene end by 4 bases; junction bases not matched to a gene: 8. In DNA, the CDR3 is TGCGCCAGCAGCGAGGACAGGGGGACTGGATACGAGCAGTACTTC. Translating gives CASSEDRGTGYEQYF.

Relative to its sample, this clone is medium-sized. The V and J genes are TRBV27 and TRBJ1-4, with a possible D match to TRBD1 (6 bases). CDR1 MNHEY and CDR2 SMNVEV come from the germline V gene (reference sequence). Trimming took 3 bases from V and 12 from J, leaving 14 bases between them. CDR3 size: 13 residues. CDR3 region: CASSFFAGDQLFF. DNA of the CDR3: TGTGCCAGCAGTTTTTTCGCAGGGGATCAACTGTTTTTT.

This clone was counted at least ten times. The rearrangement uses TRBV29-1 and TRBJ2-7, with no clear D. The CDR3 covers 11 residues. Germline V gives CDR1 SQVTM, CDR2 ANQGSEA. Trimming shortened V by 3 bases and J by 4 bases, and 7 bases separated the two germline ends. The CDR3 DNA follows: TGCAGCGTTGAGGAGATGTACGAGCAGTACTTC. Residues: CSVEEMYEQYF.

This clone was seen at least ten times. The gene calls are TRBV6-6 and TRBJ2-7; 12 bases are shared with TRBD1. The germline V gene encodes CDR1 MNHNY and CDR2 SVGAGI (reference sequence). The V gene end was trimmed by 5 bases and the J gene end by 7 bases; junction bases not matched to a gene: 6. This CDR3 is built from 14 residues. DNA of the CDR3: TGTGCCAGCAGTGCCGGGACAGGGGGCATAGAGCAGTACTTC. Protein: CASSAGTGGIEQYF.

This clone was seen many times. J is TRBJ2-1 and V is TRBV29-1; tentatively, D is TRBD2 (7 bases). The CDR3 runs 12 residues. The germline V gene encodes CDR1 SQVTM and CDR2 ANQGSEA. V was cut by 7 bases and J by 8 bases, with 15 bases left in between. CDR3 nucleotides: TGCAGCGCCCGAGGGGGGGGGCATGAGCAGTTCTTC. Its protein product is CSARGGGHEQFF.

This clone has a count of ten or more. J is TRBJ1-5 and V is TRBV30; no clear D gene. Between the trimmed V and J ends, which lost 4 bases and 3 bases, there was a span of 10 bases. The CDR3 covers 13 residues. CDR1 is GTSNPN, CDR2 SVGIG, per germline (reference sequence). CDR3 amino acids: CAWNVGANQPQHF. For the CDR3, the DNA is TGTGCCTGGAATGTAGGAGCCAATCAGCCCCAGCATTTT.

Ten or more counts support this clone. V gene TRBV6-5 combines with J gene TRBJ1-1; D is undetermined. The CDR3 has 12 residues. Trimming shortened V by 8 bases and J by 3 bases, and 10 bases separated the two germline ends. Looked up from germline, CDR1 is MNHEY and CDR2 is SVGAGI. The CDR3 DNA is TGTGCCAGCGGGCCATTGGACACTGAAGCTTTCTTT. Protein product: CASGPLDTEAFF.

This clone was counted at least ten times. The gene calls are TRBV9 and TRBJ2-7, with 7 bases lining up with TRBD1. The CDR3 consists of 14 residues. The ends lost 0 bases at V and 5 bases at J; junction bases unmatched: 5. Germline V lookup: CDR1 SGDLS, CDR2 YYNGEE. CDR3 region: CASSVDGTGDEQYF. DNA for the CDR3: TGTGCCAGCAGCGTAGACGGAACAGGGGACGAGCAGTACTTC. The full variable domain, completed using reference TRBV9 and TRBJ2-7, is DSGVTQTPKHLITATGQRVTLRCSPRSGDLSVYWYQQSLDQGLQFLIQYYNGEERAKGNILERFSAQQFPDLHSELNLSSLELGDSALYFCASSVDGTGDEQYFGPGTRLTVT.

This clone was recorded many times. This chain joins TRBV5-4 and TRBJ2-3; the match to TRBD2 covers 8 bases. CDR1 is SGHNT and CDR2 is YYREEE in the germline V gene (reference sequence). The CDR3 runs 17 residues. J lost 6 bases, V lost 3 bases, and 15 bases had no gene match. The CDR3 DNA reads TGTGCCAGCAGCTACACCTCCGGGACTAGAATAGGGGATACGCAGTATTTT. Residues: CASSYTSGTRIGDTQYF.

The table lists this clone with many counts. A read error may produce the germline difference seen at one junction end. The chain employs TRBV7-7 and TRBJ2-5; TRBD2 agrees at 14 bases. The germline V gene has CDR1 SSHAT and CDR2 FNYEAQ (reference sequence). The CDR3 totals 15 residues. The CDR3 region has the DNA TGTGCTAGCAGCACGGGACTAGCGGGAGAAGAGACCCAGTACTTC. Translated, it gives CASSTGLAGEETQYF.

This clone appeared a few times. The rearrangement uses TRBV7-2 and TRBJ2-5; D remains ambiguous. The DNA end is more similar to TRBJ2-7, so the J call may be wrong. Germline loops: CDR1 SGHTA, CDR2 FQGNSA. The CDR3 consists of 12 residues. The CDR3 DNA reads TGTGCCAGCAGCCCGAGCTCCTACGAGCAGTACTTC. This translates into CASSPSSYEQYF.

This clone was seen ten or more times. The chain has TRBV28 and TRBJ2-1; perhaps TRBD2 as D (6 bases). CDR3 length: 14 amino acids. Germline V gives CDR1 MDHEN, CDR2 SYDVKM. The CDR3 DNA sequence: TGTGGCGTCTCCTTCGCGCGGGATTCGGATGAGCAGTTCTTC. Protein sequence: CGVSFARDSDEQFF.

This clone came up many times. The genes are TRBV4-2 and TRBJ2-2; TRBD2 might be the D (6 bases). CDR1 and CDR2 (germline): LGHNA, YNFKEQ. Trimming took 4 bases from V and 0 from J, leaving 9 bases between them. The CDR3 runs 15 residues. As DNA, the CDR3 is TGTGCCAGCAGCCCACGGGGGACGAACACCGGGGAGCTGTTTTTT. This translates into CASSPRGTNTGELFF.

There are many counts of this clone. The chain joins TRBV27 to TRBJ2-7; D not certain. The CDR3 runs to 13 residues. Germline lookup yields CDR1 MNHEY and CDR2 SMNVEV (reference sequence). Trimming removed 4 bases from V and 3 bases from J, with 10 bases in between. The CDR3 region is CASSSAVHYEQYF. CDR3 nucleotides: TGTGCCAGCAGTTCCGCGGTCCACTACGAGCAGTACTTC.

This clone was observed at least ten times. The CDR3 bases are TGTGCCAGCAGTCCGTGGGACAGGGTCTACGAGCAGTACTTC. This encodes CASSPWDRVYEQYF. The gene calls are TRBV27 and TRBJ2-7; 9 nucleotides align to TRBD1. The ends lost 5 bases at V and 3 bases at J; junction bases unmatched: 5. Germline CDR1 MNHEY, CDR2 SMNVEV (reference sequence). The CDR3 runs 14 residues.